This T cell receptor (beta chain) was observed in a study of blood T cell repertoires in COVID-19. Study in general: COVID-19 samples, acute and convalescent, were from the United States, Italy and Spain. In each case, the material was cDNA or gDNA derived from T cells, B-cell-depleted T cells, or PBMCs.

V was pared by 5 bases and J by 4 bases, with 22 bases between. This CDR3 has 17 residues. Germline values: CDR1 MNHEY, CDR2 SMNVEV (reference sequence). Study processing details: Amplified reference gene primers provided the basis for estimating nucleated cell counts. Clones were sequenced by immunoSEQ multiplex PCR, and TCRdb holds only the in-frame ones, with some missing. The DNA was the basis for D and trimming; V, J and clone size are from that table. The sample contains roughly 62,000 clones, approximately 86% of which appear only once. The sequence derives from a human donor with acute or convalescent COVID-19. The donor label of this sample is uncertain. The sample consisted of peripheral blood. V and J are TRBV27 and TRBJ2-3; weak D call: TRBD2 (6 bases). The CDR3 DNA reads TGTGCCAGCAGTCCCGACCCCTTAGGAGGGAGCTCAGATACGCAGTATTTT. This translates into CASSPDPLGGSSDTQYF.